One sample yielded the 32 T cell receptor beta chains listed below, sequenced in a study of response to subunit inactivated influenza vaccine. In TCRdb, the RT-PCR reads were re-called with MiXCR into one record per CDR3 protein. The sample has roughly 670,000 distinct CDR3 sequences, about 15% seen once; the top ten hold 7.6%. Sequencing used PBMCs from blood, obtained about 14 days before vaccination. The receptors here all came from a man aged 50 to 60 who received an inactivated influenza vaccine.

V usage is TRBV14 and J usage is TRBJ2-5; D might be TRBD1 (5 bases). Trimming took off 1 base at V and 5 bases at J, with 17 bases between the two ends. The CDR3 length is 16 residues. Germline V gives CDR1 SGHDN, CDR2 FVKESK. This CDR3 is CASSQGGRAKLETQYF. The CDR3 nucleotides are TGTGCCAGCAGCCAAGGAGGCAGGGCAAAGTTGGAGACCCAGTACTTC.

This clonotype was detected many times. J is TRBJ2-1 and V is TRBV11-2; TRBD2 agrees at 11 bases. The V segment lost 5 bases and the J segment 7 bases; nucleotides outside the gene matches: 7. Germline lookup yields CDR1 SGHAT and CDR2 FQNNGV. This CDR3 is built from 15 residues. CDR3: CASSPGTSGLNEQFF. As DNA, the CDR3 is TGTGCCAGCAGCCCCGGGACTAGCGGCTTGAATGAGCAGTTCTTC.

This clonotype appeared many times. The V call is TRBV12-3 or TRBV12-4, the J call TRBJ1-1; D is undetermined. The CDR3 runs 13 residues. Trimming stripped 6 bases from V and 3 bases from J, with 11 bases between. The CDR3 DNA follows: TGTGCCAGCAGCCTTCAAGGGTACACTGAAGCTTTCTTT. Its translation: CASSLQGYTEAFF.

The table lists this clonotype with a few counts. The rearrangement uses TRBV4-1 and TRBJ2-5; 10 nucleotides line up with TRBD2. V dropped 1 base and J dropped 2; count of bases not matched to a gene: 4. The CDR3 has 16 residues. Germline V gene sequence: CDR1 MGHRA, CDR2 YSYEKL. This CDR3 is CASSQALAGEQETQYF. CDR3 DNA sequence: TGCGCCAGCAGCCAAGCGCTAGCGGGGGAGCAAGAGACCCAGTACTTC.

The CDR3 loop is CSVERQGDTEAFF. CDR3 DNA sequence: TGCAGCGTTGAAAGACAGGGGGACACTGAAGCTTTCTTT. The rearrangement joins TRBV29-1 to TRBJ1-1; TRBD1 matches at 9 bases. V was pared by 2 bases and J by 3 bases, with 1 base of the junction left unmatched. CDR1 is SQVTM and CDR2 is ANQGSEA in the germline V gene. The CDR3 is 13 amino acids.

V and J are TRBV12-3 or TRBV12-4 and TRBJ2-2; D perhaps matches TRBD1 (5 bases). This CDR3 is 16 amino acids long. Trimming left V 4 bases short and J 0 bases short, with 12 bases between. CDR3 sequence (DNA): TGTGCCAGCAGTTCCAGGGCCGTAGCGAACACCGGGGAGCTGTTTTTT. It is translated as CASSSRAVANTGELFF.

The chain's CDR3 is CASSLERPGQWWNTEAFF. In DNA form, the CDR3 reads TGTGCCAGCAGCTTAGAGCGCCCGGGACAGTGGTGGAACACTGAAGCTTTCTTT. The chain employs TRBV11-2 and TRBJ1-1, with 7 bases aligning to TRBD1. J was trimmed by 1 base and V by 0 bases; bases with no gene match: 11. The CDR3 sequence is 18 residues long. Germline V gene data show CDR1 as SGHAT and CDR2 as FQNNGV.

This clonotype was observed once. An end of the junction does not agree with germline; a read error may underlie this. The V gene is TRBV5-1, the J gene TRBJ2-7; D is perhaps TRBD1 (6 bases). Germline-derived CDR1 and CDR2 are SGHRS and YFSETQ. The CDR3 length is 15 residues. Here the CDR3 DNA reads TGCGCCACCAGCATAGGACAGCGCTTACCCTACGAGCAGTACTTC. It specifies CATSIGQRLPYEQYF.

Only a few counts were recorded for this clonotype. The J gene is TRBJ2-2, the V gene TRBV4-2, with 11 bases aligning to TRBD2. CDR1 and CDR2 from the germline V gene are LGHNA and YNFKEQ. Germline trimming cut 3 bases from V and 4 bases from J; bases unmatched to any gene: 10. The CDR3 is 18 residues long. CDR3 region: CASSQAGTSGVGTGELFF. In DNA, the CDR3 is TGTGCCAGCAGCCAGGCCGGGACTAGCGGAGTCGGCACCGGGGAGCTGTTTTTT.

This clonotype was detected a few times. The chain has TRBV7-9 and TRBJ1-4; D possibly corresponds to TRBD1 (6 bases). There are 15 residues in the CDR3. With 4 bases removed from V and 0 bases from J, the gap between germline ends came to 9 bases. Germline V gene sequence: CDR1 SEHNR, CDR2 FQNEAQ (reference sequence). The CDR3 DNA follows: TGTGCCAGCAGCTCCAGGGGTTCAACTAATGAAAAACTGTTTTTT. Amino acids: CASSSRGSTNEKLFF.

The V gene is TRBV12-3 or TRBV12-4, the J gene TRBJ1-6, with 7 bases lining up with TRBD1. The CDR3 loop spans 16 amino acids. V shed 6 bases, J shed 4 bases, and the junction held 9 bases outside the gene matches. The CDR3 sequence: CASSQGQTFYNSPLHF. The CDR3 nucleotides are TGTGCCAGCAGCCAGGGACAGACTTTTTATAATTCACCCCTCCACTTT.

The CDR3 region is CASSSRLNAFF. CDR3 nucleotide sequence: TGTGCCAGCAGTTCGCGCCTGAACGCTTTCTTT. The chain uses TRBV12-3 or TRBV12-4 and TRBJ1-1; D is undetermined. V shed 4 bases and J shed 11 bases, with 11 bases lying between them. The CDR3 runs 11 residues.

The rearrangement links TRBV2 to TRBJ2-1, with 8 bases that match TRBD1. Losses at the gene ends were 8 bases for V and 7 bases for J; bases not matched to a gene: 4. CDR3 length: 12 amino acids. CDR1 is SNHLY and CDR2 is FYNNEI in the germline V gene. CDR3 in amino acids: CASGRQGNEQFF. Written as DNA, the CDR3 is TGTGCCAGCGGACGACAGGGGAATGAGCAGTTCTTC.

The sample holds a few counts of this clonotype. V is TRBV29-1 and J is TRBJ1-5; 9 bases align to TRBD1. V lost 6 bases to trimming and J lost 2 bases; unmatched junction nucleotides: 8. The CDR3 is 15 amino acids. Per the germline V gene, CDR1 is SQVTM and CDR2 is ANQGSEA. CDR3 in amino acids: CSVTTGGVGNQPQHF. As DNA, the CDR3 is TGCAGCGTGACTACAGGGGGCGTTGGCAATCAGCCCCAGCATTTT.

V and J are TRBV18 and TRBJ1-2; D is unclear. V was shortened by 4 bases and J by 7 bases, with 10 bases between the two germline ends. CDR1 and CDR2 (germline): KGHSH, LQKENI. This CDR3 is built from 12 residues. CDR3 nucleotide sequence: TGTGCCAGCTCACTAGATGTCACTGGCTACACCTTC. It codes for CASSLDVTGYTF.

This clonotype appeared a few times. The chain joins TRBV7-7 to TRBJ2-7; D gene ambiguous. V was shortened by 2 bases and J by 6 bases, with 8 bases between the two germline ends. Per germline, CDR1 SSHAT and CDR2 FNYEAQ (reference sequence). The CDR3 sequence is 12 residues long. The CDR3: CASSLIGGEQYF. For the CDR3, the DNA is TGTGCCAGCAGCTTAATCGGCGGCGAGCAGTACTTC.

In its sample, this clonotype was seen a few times. The V call is TRBV20-1, the J call TRBJ2-7; 7 bases match TRBD2. This CDR3 has 14 amino acids. Germline V gene data show CDR1 as DFQATT and CDR2 as SNEGSKA (reference sequence). With 1 base clipped from V and 0 bases from J, the junction kept 3 bases outside the gene matches. For the CDR3, the DNA is TGCAGTGCTAGAGTGGCGGGGGACTCCTACGAGCAGTACTTC. Encoded protein: CSARVAGDSYEQYF.

This clonotype appeared many times. The V and J genes are TRBV6-5 and TRBJ1-5; weak D call: TRBD1 (5 bases). This CDR3 spans 17 amino acids. V shed 1 base and J shed 7 bases, with 20 bases lying between them. Looked up from germline, CDR1 is MNHEY and CDR2 is SVGAGI. CDR3 nucleotides: TGTGCCAGCAGTTACTTTTTCTCTCCTGAACCAGGGCAGCCCCAGCATTTT. This sequence encodes CASSYFFSPEPGQPQHF.

The chain couples TRBV5-1 to TRBJ2-5, with D unresolved. The CDR3 consists of 14 residues. The V gene's germline CDR1 is SGHRS and CDR2 YFSETQ. V lost 6 bases, J lost 1 base, and 13 bases lay in between. Here the CDR3 DNA reads TGCGCCAGCAACCCGAAGGGCAGCCAAGAGACCCAGTACTTC. Translating gives CASNPKGSQETQYF.

V gene TRBV12-3 or TRBV12-4 combines with J gene TRBJ2-5; D call uncertain. Trimming removed 3 bases from V and 6 bases from J, with 11 bases in between. CDR3 size: 13 residues. This CDR3 reads CASSFQLRQTQYF. The DNA of the CDR3 is TGTGCCAGCAGTTTTCAGCTAAGGCAGACCCAGTACTTC.

The genes are TRBV7-9 and TRBJ1-2, with D uncertain. Germline V gene data show CDR1 as SEHNR and CDR2 as FQNEAQ (reference sequence). V lost 4 bases and J 5 bases, leaving 11 bases between the germline ends. This CDR3 is 13 amino acids long. The CDR3 sequence: CASSSQSQYGYTF. The CDR3 DNA sequence: TGTGCCAGCAGCTCGCAGAGTCAGTATGGCTACACCTTC. The full variable domain, its missing parts supplied by reference TRBV7-9 and TRBJ1-2, is DTGVSQNPRHKITKRGQNVTFRCDPISEHNRLYWYRQTLGQGPEFLTYFQNEAQLEKSRLLSDRFSAERPKGSFSTLEIQRTEQGDSAMYLCASSSQSQYGYTFGSGTRLTVV.

The J gene is TRBJ2-5, the V gene TRBV7-8; 8 bases align to TRBD2. There are 17 residues in the CDR3. The germline V gene has CDR1 SGHVS and CDR2 FQNEAQ. The trim removed 3 bases at V and 2 bases at J, leaving 11 bases unmatched. The CDR3 reads CASSLGVLIAGQETQYF. DNA of the CDR3: TGTGCCAGCAGCTTGGGGGTGTTGATAGCGGGGCAAGAGACCCAGTACTTC.

The J gene is TRBJ2-3, the V gene TRBV7-9, with D possibly being TRBD1 or TRBD2 (5 bases each). The CDR3 runs to 15 residues. Trimming stripped 3 bases from V and 2 bases from J, with 12 bases between. The V gene's germline CDR1 is SEHNR and CDR2 FQNEAQ (reference sequence). CDR3 in amino acids: CASSFRDPFTDTQYF. The DNA for the CDR3 is TGTGCCAGCAGCTTCCGGGACCCCTTCACAGATACGCAGTATTTT.

CDR3 bases: TGCAGTGCTAGGGTTCAGGGGAACAATCAGCCCCAGCATTTT. Its protein is CSARVQGNNQPQHF. The chain uses TRBV20-1 and TRBJ1-5; a weak D match, TRBD1 (6 bases). CDR1 is DFQATT and CDR2 is SNEGSKA in the germline V gene (reference sequence). V was shortened by 3 bases and J by 3 bases, with 12 bases between the two germline ends. The CDR3 is made up of 14 amino acids.

V gene TRBV15 combines with J gene TRBJ2-1, with D unclear. The CDR3 has 15 amino acids. V was pared by 0 bases and J by 6 bases, with 12 bases between. Germline CDR1 and CDR2: LNHNV and YYDKDF (reference sequence). This CDR3 is CATSRDGSFGNEQFF. CDR3 in DNA: TGTGCCACCAGCAGAGATGGTAGCTTTGGCAATGAGCAGTTCTTC. Filled out from reference TRBV15 and TRBJ2-1, the complete variable domain reads DAMVIQNPRYQVTQFGKPVTLSCSQTLNHNVMYWYQQKSSQAPKLLFHYYDKDFNNEADTPDNFQSRRPNTSFCFLDIRSPGLGDTAMYLCATSRDGSFGNEQFFGPGTRLTVL.

This chain links TRBV12-3 or TRBV12-4 with TRBJ2-1, with 7 bases lining up with TRBD2. V shed 6 bases and J 1 base; nucleotides not matched to a gene: 3. The CDR3 is made up of 14 amino acids. The CDR3 DNA is TGTGCCAGCAGGGGGGGGACTTCCTACAATGAGCAGTTCTTC. Translated: CASRGGTSYNEQFF.

The chain couples TRBV7-6 to TRBJ2-3, with 9 bases identical to TRBD2. Unmatched junction bases numbered 16, after V lost 5 bases and J lost 1 base. The CDR3 runs to 19 residues. In germline, CDR1 is SGHVS, CDR2 FNYEAQ. CDR3 in amino acids: CASSVGPPLAGLGTDTQYF. The CDR3 coding sequence is TGTGCCAGCAGCGTAGGCCCTCCGCTAGCGGGACTCGGCACAGATACGCAGTATTTT.

This clonotype was seen more than once but under ten times. V usage is TRBV5-5 and J usage is TRBJ2-5; 9 bases align to TRBD1. The CDR3 consists of 15 residues. V lost 4 bases, J lost 1 base, and 5 bases stayed unmatched. Germline loops: CDR1 SGHKS, CDR2 YYEKEE (reference sequence). CDR3 nucleotide sequence: TGTGCCAGCAGCGACAGGGGGGGGGTCCAAGAGACCCAGTACTTC. Translated, it gives CASSDRGGVQETQYF. Filled out from reference TRBV5-5 and TRBJ2-5, the complete variable domain reads DAGVTQSPTHLIKTRGQQVTLRCSPISGHKSVSWYQQVLGQGPQFIFQYYEKEERGRGNFPDRFSARQFPNYSSELNVNALLLGDSALYLCASSDRGGVQETQYFGPGTRLLVL.

V usage is TRBV5-5 and J usage is TRBJ2-1, with TRBD2 matching 11 bases. The tail of the sequence fits TRBJ2-7 better, so the J call may be wrong. The germline V gene encodes CDR1 SGHKS and CDR2 YYEKEE (reference sequence). This CDR3 has 14 amino acids. The CDR3 spells CASSLLAGVVEQYF. CDR3 DNA: TGTGCCAGCAGCTTACTAGCGGGAGTGGTTGAGCAGTACTTC.

Ten or more counts support this clonotype. The rearrangement joins TRBV12-3 or TRBV12-4 to TRBJ2-7, with unresolved D. V gave up 2 bases and J gave up 6 bases, with 2 bases separating them. There are 10 residues in the CDR3. CDR3 residues: CASSLTEQYF. The CDR3 nucleotides are TGTGCCAGCAGTTTAACCGAGCAGTACTTC.

The chain couples TRBV19 to TRBJ2-7; D is possibly TRBD1 (6 bases). CDR1 and CDR2 (germline): LNHDA, SQIVND (reference sequence). Trimming removed 5 bases at V and 0 bases at J, with 11 bases between. The CDR3 is 14 residues long. The CDR3 DNA sequence: TGTGCCAGTAGTCCAGGGGCGCACTCCTACGAGCAGTACTTC. It codes for CASSPGAHSYEQYF.

The genes are TRBV20-1 and TRBJ2-7, with 8 bases identical to TRBD1. CDR1 is DFQATT and CDR2 is SNEGSKA in the germline V gene (reference sequence). The CDR3 is 12 residues long. The junction had 3 bases not matched to a gene; V was cut back by 5 bases and J by 3 bases. The CDR3 spells CSAFDRGYEQYF. The DNA for the CDR3 is TGCAGTGCTTTCGACAGGGGCTACGAGCAGTACTTC.